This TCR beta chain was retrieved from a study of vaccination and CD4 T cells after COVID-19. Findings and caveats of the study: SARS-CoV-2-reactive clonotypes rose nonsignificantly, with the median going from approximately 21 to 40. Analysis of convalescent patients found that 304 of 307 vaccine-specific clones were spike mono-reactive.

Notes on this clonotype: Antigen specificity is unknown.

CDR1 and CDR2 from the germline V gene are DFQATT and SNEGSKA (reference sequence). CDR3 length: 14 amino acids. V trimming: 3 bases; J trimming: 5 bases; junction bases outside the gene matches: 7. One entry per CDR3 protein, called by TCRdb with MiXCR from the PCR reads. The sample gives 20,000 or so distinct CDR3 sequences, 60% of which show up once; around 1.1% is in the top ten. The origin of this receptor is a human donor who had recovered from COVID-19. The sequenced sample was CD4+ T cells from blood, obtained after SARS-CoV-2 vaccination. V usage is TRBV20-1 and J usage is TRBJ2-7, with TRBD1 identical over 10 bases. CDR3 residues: CSASGRDRGDEQYF. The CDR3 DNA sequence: TGCAGTGCTAGCGGACGGGACAGGGGTGACGAGCAGTACTTC.